This record looks at one T cell receptor (beta chain) sequence and its context. In the original analysis: Amplification of reference gene primers provided the estimated nucleated cell counts. Clones were read by immunoSEQ multiplex PCR, and TCRdb kept only the in-frame ones, dropping some. V, J and clone size derive from that table, while D and trimming were established from the DNA sequence. The sample lists 24,000 or so clones, roughly 84% occurring once. The record originates from a study of blood T cell repertoires in COVID-19. At the level of the study: The United States, Italy and Spain provided the acute and convalescent COVID-19 samples. Nucleic acid was either cDNA or gDNA, and it came from T cells, B-cell-depleted T cells, or PBMCs.

Germline V gives CDR1 MNHEY, CDR2 SVGEGT. This CDR3 contains 18 residues. Trimming took 0 bases from V and 0 from J; bases not matched to a gene: 7. V usage is TRBV6-2 or TRBV6-3 and J usage is TRBJ1-5; TRBD1 agrees at 8 bases. Sequencing was carried out using peripheral blood. This receptor was identified in a human donor in a cohort sampled during active COVID-19. The donor label of this sample is uncertain. The CDR3 DNA sequence: TGTGCCAGCAGTTACTCCCGGGGACAGGCGATTAGCAATCAGCCCCAGCATTTT. The encoded protein is CASSYSRGQAISNQPQHF.